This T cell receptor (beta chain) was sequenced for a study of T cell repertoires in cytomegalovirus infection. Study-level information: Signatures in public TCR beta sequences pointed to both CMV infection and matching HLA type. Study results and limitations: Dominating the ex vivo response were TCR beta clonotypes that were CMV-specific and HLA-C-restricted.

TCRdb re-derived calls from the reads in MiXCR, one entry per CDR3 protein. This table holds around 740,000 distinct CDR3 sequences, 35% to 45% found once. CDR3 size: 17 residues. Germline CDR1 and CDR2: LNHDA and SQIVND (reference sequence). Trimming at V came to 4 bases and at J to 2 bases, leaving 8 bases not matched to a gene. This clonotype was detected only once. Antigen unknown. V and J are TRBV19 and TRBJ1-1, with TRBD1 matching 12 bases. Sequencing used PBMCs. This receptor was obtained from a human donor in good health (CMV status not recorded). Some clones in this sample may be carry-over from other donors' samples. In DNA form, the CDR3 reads TGTGCCAGTAGTAAAAATCGGGACAGGGGGCTTAACACTGAAGCTTTCTTT. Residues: CASSKNRDRGLNTEAFF.